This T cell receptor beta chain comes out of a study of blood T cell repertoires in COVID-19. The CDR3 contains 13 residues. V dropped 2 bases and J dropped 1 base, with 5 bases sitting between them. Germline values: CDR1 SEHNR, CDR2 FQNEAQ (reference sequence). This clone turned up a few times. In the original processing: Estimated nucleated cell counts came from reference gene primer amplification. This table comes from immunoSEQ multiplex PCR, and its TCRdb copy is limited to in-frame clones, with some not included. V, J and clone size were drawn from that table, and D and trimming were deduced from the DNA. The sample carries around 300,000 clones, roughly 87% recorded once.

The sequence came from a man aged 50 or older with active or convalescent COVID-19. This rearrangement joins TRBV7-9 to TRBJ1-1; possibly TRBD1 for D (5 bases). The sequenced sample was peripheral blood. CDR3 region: CASSLRGNTEAFF. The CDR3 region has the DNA TGTGCCAGCAGCTTAAGGGGGAACACTGAAGCTTTCTTT.